The clone carrying this T cell receptor beta chain has just a few counts. The antigen remains unidentified. The time point was: newly diagnosed GD, antithyroid drugs for less than 3 months. PBMC-extracted RNA yielded the TCR library. The entry originates in a study of regulatory T cells in long-lasting Graves disease. TCR beta libraries were built with iRepertoire HTBI primers and Arm-PCR of CDR3 regions. TCRdb called the multiplex PCR reads again in MiXCR, with one record for every CDR3 protein. The table has 400,000 to 500,000 distinct CDR3 sequences, 15% seen once. CDR1 is SQVTM, CDR2 ANQGSEA, per germline. The V end was cut by 6 bases, the J end by 6 bases, with 15 bases between. This CDR3 contains 12 residues. General study results and limits: TRBV28, TRBJ1-2 and TRBJ2-5 emerged as the favored segments in persistent disease.

The same data also went into a second study, on T cells in Graves' hyperthyroidism and ophthalmopathy. From that second work: The study used the HTBI primer set for a first-round RT-PCR of the TCR CDR3.

This rearrangement joins TRBV29-1 to TRBJ2-7; a weak D match, TRBD1 (5 bases). This material consisted of peripheral blood mononuclear cells (PBMCs), taken at new diagnosis, from a patient treated with antithyroid drugs. This receptor was obtained from a woman aged 35 to 49 with Graves disease. The CDR3 is CSVSARTGEQYF. The CDR3 coding sequence is TGCAGCGTATCGGCCAGAACAGGCGAGCAGTACTTC.